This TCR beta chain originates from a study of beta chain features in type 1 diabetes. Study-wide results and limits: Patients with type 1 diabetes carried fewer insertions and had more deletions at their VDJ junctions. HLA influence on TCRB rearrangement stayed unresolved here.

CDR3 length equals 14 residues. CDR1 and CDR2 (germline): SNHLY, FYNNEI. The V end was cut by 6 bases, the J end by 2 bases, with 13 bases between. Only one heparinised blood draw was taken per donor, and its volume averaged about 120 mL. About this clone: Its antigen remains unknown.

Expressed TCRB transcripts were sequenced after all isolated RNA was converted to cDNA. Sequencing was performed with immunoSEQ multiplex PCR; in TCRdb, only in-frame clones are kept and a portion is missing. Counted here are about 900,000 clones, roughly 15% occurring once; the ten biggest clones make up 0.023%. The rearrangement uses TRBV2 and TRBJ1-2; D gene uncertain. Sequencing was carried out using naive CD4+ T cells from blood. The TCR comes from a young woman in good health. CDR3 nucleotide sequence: TGTGCCAGCAGCTACAATGGGCTAAACTATGGCTACACCTTC. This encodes CASSYNGLNYGYTF. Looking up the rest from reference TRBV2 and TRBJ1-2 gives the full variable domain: EPEVTQTPSHQVTQMGQEVILRCVPISNHLYFYWYRQILGQKVEFLVSFYNNEISEKSEIFDDQFSVERPDGSNFTLKIRSTKLEDSAMYFCASSYNGLNYGYTFGSGTRLTVV.